This T cell receptor (beta chain) was documented in a study of cytomegalovirus exposure and HLA in healthy donors. About the study: When about 400 donors were genotyped, roughly 80% of them were found to fall in the Caucasian-associated ancestry cluster. Whole-study results and caveats: The study designated fewer than 200 TCR beta chains cytomegalovirus-associated. An Asian-associated ancestry cluster reportedly showed fewer N-insertions than the roughly 670-donor mean in a later analysis. Among TCR sequences, most were rare, though some public TCRs appeared in many donors.

The CDR3 totals 16 residues. The germline CDR1 and CDR2 sequences are SGHDN and FVKESK. J was trimmed by 7 bases and V by 2 bases; bases with no gene match: 10. In the PCR, 60 Vbeta and 13 Jbeta primers were used. Here immunoSEQ multiplex PCR was the method, and the copy in TCRdb shows in-frame clones only, minus some. The data contain 100,000 to 150,000 clones, 74% of them singletons. To note about this clone: Its antigen is unknown.

This sequence was found in a woman aged 45-65 years in good health and CMV-seropositive. The J gene is TRBJ1-4, the V gene TRBV14, with 7 bases that match TRBD1. Sequencing was carried out using PBMCs. The CDR3 protein is CASSQRDRVDGEKLFF. In DNA, the CDR3 is TGTGCCAGCAGCCAACGAGACAGGGTCGATGGTGAAAAACTGTTTTTT.